The present T cell receptor (beta chain) was sequenced within a study of blood T cell repertoires in COVID-19 (dated by TCRdb to between 2020 and 2021). About the full investigation: Samples covering the acute and convalescent phases of COVID-19 were provided by collaborators in the United States, Italy and Spain. The repertoires were released in a freely available public database intended as a resource for research on the immune response to SARS-CoV-2. The material from the prospective study consisted of cDNA or gDNA derived from T cells, B-cell-depleted T cells, or PBMCs. Deeply sampled blood TCRbeta repertoires from subjects exposed to, actively infected with, or recovered from COVID-19 were included in the dataset. The samples were drawn from the first 160 participants of the ongoing ImmuneRACE study and from 950 to 1,500 subjects provided by 6 global collaborators. Nearly every sample came with metadata listing a de-identified subject ID, COVID-19 status, age in years and sex. HLA class I and class II types, where available, came from metadata supplied by the sample provider rather than from assay-based typing. Points the paper makes about the study in general: The quantity of clinical and demographic metadata differed by source and by participant and was supplied without curation.

Enrolling through a virtual design, the prospective study's participants ranged in age from roughly 18 to 90 years and lived across about two dozen United States geographic areas. In the prospective study, participants were assigned to cohorts based on the clinical history participants reported in a screening survey and a study questionnaire. Recovered participants in ImmuneRACE Cohort 3 were defined by two consecutive negative NP/OP PCR tests, clearance by a healthcare professional, or resolution of symptoms. In the prospective study, whole blood, serum and a nasopharyngeal or oropharyngeal swab were collected from each participant by mobile phlebotomists. Additional blood draws and questionnaires over an approximately two-month period could optionally be provided by prospective study participants. Blood samples from the prospective study were shipped frozen or at room temperature prior to DNA extraction.

TCRbeta CDR3 regions were amplified from genomic DNA by means of the immunoSEQ Assay, a bias-controlled multiplex PCR. The authors processed their data as follows. Within the assay, amplification of reference gene primers was used to estimate how many nucleated cells each sample contained. To quantify the absolute abundance of each unique TCRbeta CDR3 rearrangement, sequence reads were collapsed and filtered. For each sample, productive Simpson clonality was calculated by taking the square root of Simpson's diversity index across productive rearrangements. This is the immuneACCESS table as TCRdb keeps it, with only in-frame sequences that have V and J called. A part of the clones is gone; compared with another copy, unresolved V genes explain less than half, and the rest is unexplained. V, J and clone size are taken as reported in that table, and D and trimming were inferred from the DNA itself. This sample has 180,000 or so clones in its table, and around 81% of those were observed once. The biggest ten clones account for less than 9.5% of the sample.

The CDR3 covers 17 residues, taking in both the cysteine and the phenylalanine. Of the read, only the CDR3 DNA is kept; its 51 bases are in frame from base 1. V ends up 4 bases short and J 4 bases short, with an unmatched junction base count of 10. Reading the germline V gene gives CDR1 MDHEN and CDR2 SYDVKM. Note on this clone: This receptor's antigen is unknown. No clone much larger than this one lies a single base away; base qualities are absent.

This receptor chain uses TRBV28 and TRBJ1-2; 12 bases in between match TRBD1. The sequenced material came from PBMCs or T cells enriched from blood (not recorded which). The TCR comes from a man aged 35 to 55 who had recovered from COVID-19. The CDR3 in this case is CASSSPSGTGGLYGYTF. The sequence in DNA is TGTGCCAGCAGTTCCCCGTCCGGGACAGGGGGCCTCTATGGCTACACCTTC.